These 29 T cell receptor beta chains were sequenced from one sample in a study of OX40 agonist ivuxolimab in advanced cancers. TCRdb keeps only in-frame clones here, not all; method: immunoSEQ multiplex PCR. The table records around 66,000 clones, 80% to 85% of them present only once. The sample was CD4+ or CD8+ T cells sorted from blood, taken in a trial of the OX40 agonist ivuxolimab. These receptor sequences come from an adult with an advanced solid tumor such as melanoma, head and neck, liver or kidney cancer.

V gene TRBV7-2 combines with J gene TRBJ1-1; the D is unclear. Germline V gives CDR1 SGHTA, CDR2 FQGNSA. Deletions cut 1 base from V and 4 bases from J, with 7 bases between. The CDR3 extends over 13 amino acids. The CDR3 nucleotides read TGTGCCAGCAGCTTAGATCGTATCACTGAAGCTTTCTTT. Translating it yields CASSLDRITEAFF.

The genes are TRBV5-5 and TRBJ2-3; D is perhaps TRBD1 (6 bases). Germline loops: CDR1 SGHKS, CDR2 YYEKEE (reference sequence). Trimming stripped 2 bases from V and 2 bases from J, with 12 bases between. The CDR3 extends over 15 amino acids. CDR3 sequence: CASSFETGITDTQYF. CDR3 nucleotide sequence: TGTGCCAGCAGCTTTGAGACAGGAATCACAGATACGCAGTATTTT. Full variable domain (outside the CDR3, taken from reference TRBV5-5 and TRBJ2-3): DAGVTQSPTHLIKTRGQQVTLRCSPISGHKSVSWYQQVLGQGPQFIFQYYEKEERGRGNFPDRFSARQFPNYSSELNVNALLLGDSALYLCASSFETGITDTQYFGPGTRLTVL.

This clone was picked up one time. The V gene is TRBV19, the J gene TRBJ1-4; TRBD1 matches 8 bases. The CDR3 runs to 16 residues. CDR1 LNHDA and CDR2 SQIVND come from the germline V gene (reference sequence). Trimming took 6 bases from V and 6 from J; bases not matched to a gene: 12. CDR3 coding DNA: TGTGCCAGTAGCCGACGGACAGGGCGTATTGATGAAAAACTGTTTTTT. Its translation is CASSRRTGRIDEKLFF.

The chain employs TRBV19 and TRBJ2-7; a possible D gene is TRBD1 (5 bases). V lost 5 bases and J 6 bases, leaving 14 bases between the germline ends. Germline lookup yields CDR1 LNHDA and CDR2 SQIVND (reference sequence). The CDR3 has 13 residues. CDR3 amino acids: CASSPTGTREQYF. The CDR3 DNA follows: TGTGCCAGTAGTCCCACAGGTACACGCGAGCAGTACTTC.

The V and J genes are TRBV6-5 and TRBJ1-3, with D unresolved. CDR3 size: 15 residues. Germline CDR1 is MNHEY and CDR2 is SVGAGI. Trimming took 2 bases from V and 1 from J, leaving 9 bases between them. Here the CDR3 reads CASSYDVGSGNTIYF. In nucleotides, the CDR3 is TGTGCCAGCAGTTACGACGTAGGTTCTGGAAACACCATATATTTT.

The chain is built from TRBV18 and TRBJ2-2; TRBD2 might be the D (5 bases). CDR3 length equals 16 residues. V was pared by 3 bases and J by 2 bases, with 13 bases between. Germline V gene lookup returns CDR1 KGHSH and CDR2 LQKENI. CDR3 residues: CASSPLGAGNTGELFF. The CDR3 DNA sequence: TGTGCCAGCTCACCTCTAGGCGCGGGCAACACCGGGGAGCTGTTTTTT.

This sequence joins TRBV28 and TRBJ2-6; no definite D call. Germline CDR1 and CDR2: MDHEN and SYDVKM. The CDR3 contains 14 residues. V was trimmed by 7 bases and J by 1 base, leaving 8 bases between them. CDR3 loop: CASTKRSGANVLTF. The DNA of the CDR3 is TGTGCCAGCACAAAGAGGTCTGGGGCCAACGTCCTGACTTTC.

CDR3 sequence reads: CASSVFSENQPQHF. The CDR3 nucleotides are TGCGCCAGCAGTGTCTTCTCGGAGAATCAGCCCCAGCATTTT. The rearrangement uses TRBV10-2 and TRBJ1-5; no clear D gene. With 4 bases removed from V and 4 bases from J, the gap between germline ends came to 11 bases. The CDR3 is 14 amino acids. Germline lookup yields CDR1 WSHSY and CDR2 SAAADI.

This clone came up once. V gene TRBV5-1 combines with J gene TRBJ2-1; D is unresolved. There are 15 residues in the CDR3. Germline V gene sequence: CDR1 SGHRS, CDR2 YFSETQ. Trimming removed 0 bases at V and 3 bases at J, with 10 bases between. CDR3 sequence (DNA): TGCGCCAGCAGCTTGGTTGTGACTGGCTACAATGAGCAGTTCTTC. This translates into CASSLVVTGYNEQFF.

The chain joins TRBV5-6 to TRBJ1-2, with D possibly matching TRBD1 (6 bases). V lost 0 bases, J lost 8 bases, and 20 bases lay in between. Germline V gene data show CDR1 as SGHDT and CDR2 as YYEEEE. The CDR3 spans 16 residues. The CDR3 region is CASSLAVRGRGDGYTF. DNA of the CDR3: TGTGCCAGCAGCTTGGCCGTTCGGGGGCGGGGTGACGGCTACACCTTC.

The rearrangement joins TRBV4-1 to TRBJ2-2, with D possibly being TRBD1 (5 bases). CDR1 is MGHRA, CDR2 YSYEKL, per germline. Between the trimmed V and J ends, which lost 2 bases and 7 bases, there was a span of 14 bases. This CDR3 is 15 amino acids long. The CDR3 coding sequence is TGCGCCAGCAGCCAAAATTCTCAGGGTGGCGGGGAGCTGTTTTTT. It is translated as CASSQNSQGGGELFF.

This clone was seen more than once but under ten times. The genes are TRBV18 and TRBJ1-5; 8 bases are shared with TRBD1. Germline-derived CDR1 and CDR2 are KGHSH and LQKENI. V lost 5 bases to trimming and J lost 3 bases; unmatched junction nucleotides: 6. The CDR3 length is 15 residues. The CDR3 bases are TGTGCCAGCTCATCTGGGGACAGGTTCAATCAGCCCCAGCATTTT. Protein: CASSSGDRFNQPQHF.

A single count supports this clone. V usage is TRBV5-1 and J usage is TRBJ2-2; TRBD1 might be the D (6 bases). The CDR3 consists of 15 residues. V was shortened by 2 bases and J by 5 bases, with 13 bases between the two germline ends. CDR1 is SGHRS, CDR2 YFSETQ, per germline. In DNA, the CDR3 is TGCGCCAGCAGCTTTATGACAGGAATAACCGGGGAGCTGTTTTTT. Translated: CASSFMTGITGELFF.

V gene TRBV7-2 combines with J gene TRBJ1-2, with D unresolved. The length of the CDR3 is 13 residues. In germline, CDR1 is SGHTA, CDR2 FQGNSA. V was clipped by 1 base and J by 8 bases, with 11 bases between them. CDR3 nucleotides: TGTGCCAGCAGCTTAGAGGTCCTACGGGGCTACACCTTC. Amino acid sequence: CASSLEVLRGYTF.

The CDR3 spells CASSYTGTGVYEQYF. CDR3 coding DNA: TGTGCCAGCAGTTACACCGGGACAGGGGTCTACGAGCAGTACTTC. This sequence joins TRBV6-5 and TRBJ2-7; 10 bases map to TRBD1. V shed 2 bases, J shed 3 bases, and the junction held 4 bases outside the gene matches. Germline V gene lookup returns CDR1 MNHEY and CDR2 SVGAGI. The CDR3 is made up of 15 amino acids.

This chain links TRBV29-1 with TRBJ2-1, with TRBD1 matching 9 bases. CDR3 size: 14 residues. Trimming cost V 7 bases and J 5 bases; bases outside gene matches: 9. Germline-derived CDR1 and CDR2 are SQVTM and ANQGSEA. The CDR3 here is CSAPSWDRDNEQFF. Written as DNA, the CDR3 is TGCAGCGCCCCCAGTTGGGACAGGGACAATGAGCAGTTCTTC.

The chain joins TRBV5-1 to TRBJ2-7, with 10 bases that match TRBD1. The germline V gene has CDR1 SGHRS and CDR2 YFSETQ. Trimming took 7 bases from V and 2 from J; bases not matched to a gene: 9. The CDR3 totals 15 residues. DNA for the CDR3: TGCGCCAGCGGGGGACAGGGGTTACTGACCTACGAGCAGTACTTC. Its protein is CASGGQGLLTYEQYF.

This chain uses TRBV9 with TRBJ2-7, with 7 positions matching TRBD1. There are 14 residues in the CDR3. Germline CDR1 SGDLS, CDR2 YYNGEE. The V segment lost 4 bases and the J segment 0 bases; nucleotides outside the gene matches: 4. The CDR3 here is CASSRDRDSYEQYF. For the CDR3, the DNA is TGTGCCAGCAGCCGGGACAGAGACTCCTACGAGCAGTACTTC.

The chain is built from TRBV9 and TRBJ1-4, with D hard to call. CDR1 SGDLS and CDR2 YYNGEE come from the germline V gene. This CDR3 comprises 14 residues. V dropped 3 bases and J dropped 5 bases, with 11 bases sitting between them. The CDR3 loop reads CASSARDQNEKLFF. The DNA for the CDR3 is TGTGCCAGCAGCGCGCGGGATCAAAATGAAAAACTGTTTTTT.

The rearrangement joins TRBV5-1 to TRBJ2-2, with a possible D match to TRBD2 (5 bases). CDR1 is SGHRS and CDR2 is YFSETQ in the germline V gene. This CDR3 is built from 16 residues. V gave up 2 bases and J gave up 4 bases, with 15 bases separating them. The CDR3 region is CASSFNSGGSTGELFF. As DNA, the CDR3 is TGCGCCAGCAGCTTTAACTCTGGAGGTTCCACCGGGGAGCTGTTTTTT.

The gene calls are TRBV7-3 and TRBJ2-1; tentative D call: TRBD2 (6 bases). CDR3 length: 16 amino acids. Deletions cut 2 bases from V and 0 bases from J, with 11 bases between. Germline V gene data show CDR1 as SGHTA and CDR2 as FQGTGA. The CDR3 is CASSLSGGSSYNEQFF. Written as DNA, the CDR3 is TGTGCCAGCAGCTTATCTGGGGGGAGCTCCTACAATGAGCAGTTCTTC.

This clone was counted a few times. This rearrangement joins TRBV19 to TRBJ1-5; TRBD1 matches at 9 bases. Losses at the gene ends were 1 base for V and 7 bases for J; bases not matched to a gene: 5. This CDR3 is 15 amino acids long. CDR1 LNHDA and CDR2 SQIVND come from the germline V gene (reference sequence). The CDR3 DNA is TGTGCCAGTAGTATAGTGGGACAGGGCGGGCAGCCCCAGCATTTT. Its protein is CASSIVGQGGQPQHF.

The genes are TRBV30 and TRBJ1-4; perhaps TRBD1 as D (5 bases). V dropped 8 bases and J dropped 4 bases, with 11 bases sitting between them. CDR1 is GTSNPN, CDR2 SVGIG, per germline (reference sequence). The CDR3 length is 12 residues. CDR3 loop: CARGEINEKLFF. Written as DNA, the CDR3 is TGTGCCCGAGGGGAGATTAATGAAAAACTGTTTTTT.

The chain recombines TRBV6-1 with TRBJ2-7, with 7 bases matching TRBD1. Germline V gene sequence: CDR1 MNHNS, CDR2 SASEGT. V trimming: 8 bases; J trimming: 3 bases; junction bases outside the gene matches: 4. The CDR3 sequence is 12 residues long. CDR3: CASRTGIYEQYF. For the CDR3, the DNA is TGTGCCAGCCGGACAGGAATCTACGAGCAGTACTTC.

This rearrangement joins TRBV18 to TRBJ1-6; D remains ambiguous. This CDR3 is 13 amino acids long. V was trimmed by 2 bases and J by 8 bases, leaving 7 bases between them. Germline V gene sequence: CDR1 KGHSH, CDR2 LQKENI. CDR3 sequence: CASSPGLDSPLHF. The CDR3 coding sequence is TGTGCCAGCTCACCAGGGTTGGATTCACCCCTCCACTTT.

The chain couples TRBV7-9 to TRBJ2-5, with TRBD1 as a possible D gene (5 bases). CDR1 and CDR2 (germline): SEHNR, FQNEAQ (reference sequence). The CDR3 extends over 11 amino acids. Trimming cost V 8 bases and J 5 bases, with 9 bases left between them. The CDR3 DNA is TGTGCCAGCCGTAAGGGGGAGACCCAGTACTTC. Its translation: CASRKGETQYF.

Concerning this clone: A read error may produce the germline difference seen at one junction end. This sample also contains other DNA sequences that code for the same CDR3. The CDR3 region is CASSLGPSGYNEQFF. As DNA, the CDR3 is TGCGCCAGCAGCTTAGGCCCTAGCGGCTACAATGAGCAGTTCTTC. This chain links TRBV7-9 with TRBJ2-1; 7 nucleotides agree with TRBD2. The CDR3 has 15 amino acids. Looked up from germline, CDR1 is SEHNR and CDR2 is FQNEAQ (reference sequence).

The CDR3 coding sequence is TGCGCCAGCACAACTAGCGGGGGGGCCTTCAATGAGCAGTTCTTC. This translates into CASTTSGGAFNEQFF. The chain combines TRBV5-1 with TRBJ2-1, with 13 bases that match TRBD2. This CDR3 is built from 15 residues. The junction had 6 bases not matched to a gene; V was cut back by 6 bases and J by 6 bases. The germline gives CDR1 SGHRS, CDR2 YFSETQ.

The J gene is TRBJ1-3, the V gene TRBV9; D gene uncertain. There are 15 residues in the CDR3. The germline V and J ends were trimmed by 0 bases and 4 bases, with 11 bases remaining between them. CDR1 is SGDLS and CDR2 is YYNGEE in the germline V gene. CDR3 sequence: CASSVDGVNGNTIYF. The CDR3, as DNA: TGTGCCAGCAGCGTAGATGGAGTGAACGGAAACACCATATATTTT.